This T cell receptor beta chain was profiled in a study of cytomegalovirus exposure and HLA in healthy donors. The PCR used 60 Vbeta and 13 Jbeta primers. Data came from immunoSEQ multiplex PCR; TCRdb stores just in-frame clones and leaves some out. Of 150,000 to 200,000 clones in the sample, more than 70% are singletons; the top ten hold 1.1%. The sequenced sample was PBMCs. The receptor's source is a woman aged 40-49 years in good health and CMV-seronegative.

The CDR3 coding sequence is TGTGCCAGCAGCGTAGAAGGGGGCCGCTATGGCTACACCTTC. Translating it yields CASSVEGGRYGYTF. The chain employs TRBV9 and TRBJ1-2, with 7 bases that match TRBD1. This CDR3 has 14 amino acids. Germline lookup yields CDR1 SGDLS and CDR2 YYNGEE. J gave up 4 bases and V 0 bases, and 3 bases lay outside the gene matches.